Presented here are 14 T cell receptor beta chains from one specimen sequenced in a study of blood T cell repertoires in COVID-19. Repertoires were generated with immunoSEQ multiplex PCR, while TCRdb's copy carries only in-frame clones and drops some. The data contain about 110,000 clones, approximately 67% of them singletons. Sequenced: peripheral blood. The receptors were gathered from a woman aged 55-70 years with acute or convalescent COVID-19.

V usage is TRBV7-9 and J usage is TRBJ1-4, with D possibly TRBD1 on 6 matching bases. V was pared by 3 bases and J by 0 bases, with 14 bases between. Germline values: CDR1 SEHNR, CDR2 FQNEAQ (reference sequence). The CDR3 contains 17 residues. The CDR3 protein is CASSLVGALATNEKLFF. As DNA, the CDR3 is TGTGCCAGCAGCTTGGTGGGGGCACTTGCAACTAATGAAAAACTGTTTTTT. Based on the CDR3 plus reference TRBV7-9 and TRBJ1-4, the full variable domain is DTGVSQNPRHKITKRGQNVTFRCDPISEHNRLYWYRQTLGQGPEFLTYFQNEAQLEKSRLLSDRFSAERPKGSFSTLEIQRTEQGDSAMYLCASSLVGALATNEKLFFGSGTQLSVL.

In nucleotides, the CDR3 is TGTGCCAGCAGCAGAGACTGGACAAGTGAGCAGTACTTC. As protein: CASSRDWTSEQYF. V and J are TRBV28 and TRBJ2-7, with a possible D match to TRBD1 (5 bases). The CDR3 sequence is 13 residues long. CDR1 MDHEN and CDR2 SYDVKM come from the germline V gene. V lost 6 bases to trimming and J lost 7 bases, with 16 bases between them.

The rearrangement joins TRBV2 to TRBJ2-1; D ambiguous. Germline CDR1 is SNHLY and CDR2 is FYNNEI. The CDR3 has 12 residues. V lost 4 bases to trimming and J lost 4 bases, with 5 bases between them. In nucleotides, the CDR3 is TGTGCCAGCAGTGCAGATTACAATGAGCAGTTCTTC. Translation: CASSADYNEQFF.

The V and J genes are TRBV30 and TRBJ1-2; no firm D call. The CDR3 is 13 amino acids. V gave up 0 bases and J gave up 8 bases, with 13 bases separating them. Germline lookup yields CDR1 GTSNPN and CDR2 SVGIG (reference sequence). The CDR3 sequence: CAWSVMPAGGYTF. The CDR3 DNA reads TGTGCCTGGAGTGTAATGCCTGCCGGGGGCTACACCTTC. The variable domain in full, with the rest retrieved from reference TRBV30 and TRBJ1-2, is SQTIHQWPATLVQPVGSPLSLECTVEGTSNPNLYWYRQAAGRGLQLLFYSVGIGQISSEVPQNLSASRPQDRQFILSSKKLLLSDSGFYLCAWSVMPAGGYTFGSGTRLTVV.

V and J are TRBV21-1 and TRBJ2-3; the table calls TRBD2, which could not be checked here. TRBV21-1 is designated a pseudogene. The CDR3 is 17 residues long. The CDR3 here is CASSNSGTSKIVDTQYF. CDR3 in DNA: TGTGCCAGCAGCAATTCAGGGACTAGTAAGATAGTCGATACGCAGTATTTT.

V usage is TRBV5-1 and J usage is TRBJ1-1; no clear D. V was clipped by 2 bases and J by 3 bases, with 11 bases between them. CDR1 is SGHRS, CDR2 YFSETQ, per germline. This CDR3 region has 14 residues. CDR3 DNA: TGCGCCAGCAGCTTAGGGAGTCCGGACACTGAAGCTTTCTTT. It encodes CASSLGSPDTEAFF.

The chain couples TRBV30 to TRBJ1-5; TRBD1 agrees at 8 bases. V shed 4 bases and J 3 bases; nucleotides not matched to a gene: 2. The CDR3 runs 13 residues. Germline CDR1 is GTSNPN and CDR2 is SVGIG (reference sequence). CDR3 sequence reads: CAWTGGDNQPQHF. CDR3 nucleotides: TGTGCCTGGACAGGGGGCGACAATCAGCCCCAGCATTTT.

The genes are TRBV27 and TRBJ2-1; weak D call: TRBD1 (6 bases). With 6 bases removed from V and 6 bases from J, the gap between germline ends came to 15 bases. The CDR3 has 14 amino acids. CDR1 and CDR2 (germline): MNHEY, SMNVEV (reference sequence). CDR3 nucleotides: TGTGCCAGCAGACCCGGGACAACCTCCAATGAGCAGTTCTTC. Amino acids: CASRPGTTSNEQFF.

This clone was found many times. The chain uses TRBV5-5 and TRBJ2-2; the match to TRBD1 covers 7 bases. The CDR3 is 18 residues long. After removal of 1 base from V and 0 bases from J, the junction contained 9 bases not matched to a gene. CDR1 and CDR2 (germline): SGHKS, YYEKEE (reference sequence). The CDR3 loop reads CASSLKRSGTANTGELFF. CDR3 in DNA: TGTGCCAGCAGCTTGAAGCGGTCTGGGACAGCGAACACCGGGGAGCTGTTTTTT.

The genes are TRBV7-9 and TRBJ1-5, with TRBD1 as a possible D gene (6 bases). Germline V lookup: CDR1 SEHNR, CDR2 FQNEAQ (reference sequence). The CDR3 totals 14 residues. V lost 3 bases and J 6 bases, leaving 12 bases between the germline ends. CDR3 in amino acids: CASSFGDTGQPQHF. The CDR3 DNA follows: TGTGCCAGCAGCTTCGGGGACACGGGTCAGCCCCAGCATTTT.

The CDR3 loop is CASGNIEGRGRETQYF. CDR3 DNA sequence: TGTGCCAGCGGGAATATCGAAGGGCGGGGTAGGGAGACCCAGTACTTC. The chain employs TRBV5-4 and TRBJ2-5, with a possible D match to TRBD2 (6 bases). The germline gives CDR1 SGHNT, CDR2 YYREEE (reference sequence). Between the trimmed V and J ends, which lost 7 bases and 5 bases, there was a span of 24 bases. The CDR3 sequence is 16 residues long.

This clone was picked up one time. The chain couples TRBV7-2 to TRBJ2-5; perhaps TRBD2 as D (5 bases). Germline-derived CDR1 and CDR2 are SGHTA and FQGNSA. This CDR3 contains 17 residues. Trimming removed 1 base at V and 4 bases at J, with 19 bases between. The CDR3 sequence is CASSLDGPGSPLETQYF. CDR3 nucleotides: TGTGCCAGCAGCTTAGATGGGCCGGGGTCGCCATTAGAGACCCAGTACTTC.

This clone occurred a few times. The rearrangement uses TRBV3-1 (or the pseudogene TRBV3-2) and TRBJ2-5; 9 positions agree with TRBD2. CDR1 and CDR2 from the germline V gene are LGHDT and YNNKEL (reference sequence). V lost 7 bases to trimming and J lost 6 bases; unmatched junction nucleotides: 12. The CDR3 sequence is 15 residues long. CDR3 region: CASNPRGGLGQTQYF. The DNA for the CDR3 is TGTGCCAGCAACCCGCGGGGGGGCCTTGGACAGACCCAGTACTTC.

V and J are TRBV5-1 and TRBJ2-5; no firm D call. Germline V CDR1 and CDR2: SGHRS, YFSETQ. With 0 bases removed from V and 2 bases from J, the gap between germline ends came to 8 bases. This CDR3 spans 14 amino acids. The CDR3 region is CASSLVGGQETQYF. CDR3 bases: TGCGCCAGCAGCTTGGTTGGCGGACAAGAGACCCAGTACTTC.